The present TCR beta chain was sequenced within a study of cytomegalovirus exposure and HLA in healthy donors. Broader study findings: Another analysis was done later, and it associated roughly 15,000 TCR beta sequences with HLA alleles at 0.05 false discovery rate. Per published accounts, TCR beta sequences correctly predicted the HLA-A and HLA-B alleles of most subjects. Rare sequences made up most TCRs, while some public TCRs were found in many donors.

The primer mix had 60 Vbeta and 13 Jbeta primers. Measured with immunoSEQ multiplex PCR; TCRdb has only the in-frame clones, and not every one. Of 150,000 to 200,000 clones in the sample, 81% are singletons; the top ten hold 2.2%. Worth noting for this clone: Its cognate antigen is unknown.

Donors showed nominal health when sampled, although they likely had unrecorded immune exposures. Source material: PBMCs. The TCR comes from a woman aged 25 to 39 in good health and CMV-seronegative.

The CDR3 region has the DNA TGCGCCAGCAGCCAAGATTGGAGGGGCACAGATACGCAGTATTTT. It specifies CASSQDWRGTDTQYF. The chain links TRBV4-3 to TRBJ2-3, with D tentatively TRBD2 (6 bases). The CDR3 has 15 amino acids. V was pared by 0 bases and J by 1 base, with 8 bases between. Per germline, CDR1 LGHNA and CDR2 YSLEER.